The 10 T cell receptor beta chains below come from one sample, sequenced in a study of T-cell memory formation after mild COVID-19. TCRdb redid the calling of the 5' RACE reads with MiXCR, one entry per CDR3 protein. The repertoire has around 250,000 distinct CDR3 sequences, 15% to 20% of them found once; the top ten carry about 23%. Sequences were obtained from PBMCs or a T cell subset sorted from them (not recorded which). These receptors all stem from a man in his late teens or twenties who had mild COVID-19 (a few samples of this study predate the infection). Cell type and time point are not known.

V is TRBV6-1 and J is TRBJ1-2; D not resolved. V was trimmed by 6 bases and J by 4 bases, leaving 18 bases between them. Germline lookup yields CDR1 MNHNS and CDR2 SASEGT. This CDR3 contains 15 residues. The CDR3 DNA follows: TGTGCCAGCAGCCCCCTCCGGGTTGAGATCTATGGCTACACCTTC. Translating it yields CASSPLRVEIYGYTF.

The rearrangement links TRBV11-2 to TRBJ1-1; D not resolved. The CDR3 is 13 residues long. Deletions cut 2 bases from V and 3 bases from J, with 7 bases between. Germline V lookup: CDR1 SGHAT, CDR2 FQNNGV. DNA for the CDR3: TGTGCCAGCAGCTTAAACCCCGACACTGAAGCTTTCTTT. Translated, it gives CASSLNPDTEAFF.

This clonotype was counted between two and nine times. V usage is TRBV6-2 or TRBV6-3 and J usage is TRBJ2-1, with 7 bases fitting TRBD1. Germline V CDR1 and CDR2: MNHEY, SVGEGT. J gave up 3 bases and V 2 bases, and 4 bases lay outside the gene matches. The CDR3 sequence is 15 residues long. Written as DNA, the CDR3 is TGTGCCAGCAGTTACAGGGGGCTGTACTACAATGAGCAGTTCTTC. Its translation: CASSYRGLYYNEQFF.

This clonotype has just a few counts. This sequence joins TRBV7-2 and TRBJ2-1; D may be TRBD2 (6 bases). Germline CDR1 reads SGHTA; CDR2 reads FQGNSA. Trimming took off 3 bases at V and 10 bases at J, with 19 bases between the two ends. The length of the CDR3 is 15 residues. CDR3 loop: CASSFFPGEVMEQFF. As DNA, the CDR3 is TGTGCCAGCAGCTTTTTTCCGGGGGAGGTCATGGAGCAGTTCTTC.

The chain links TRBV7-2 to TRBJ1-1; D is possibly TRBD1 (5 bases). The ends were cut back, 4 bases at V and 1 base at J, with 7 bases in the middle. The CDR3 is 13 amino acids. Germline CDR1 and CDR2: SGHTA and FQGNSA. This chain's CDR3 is CASSYDRNTEAFF. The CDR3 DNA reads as TGTGCCAGCAGCTATGACAGGAACACTGAAGCTTTCTTT.

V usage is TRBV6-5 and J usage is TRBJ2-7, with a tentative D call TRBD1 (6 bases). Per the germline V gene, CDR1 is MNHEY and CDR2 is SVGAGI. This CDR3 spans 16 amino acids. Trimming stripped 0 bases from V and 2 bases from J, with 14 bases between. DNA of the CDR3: TGTGCCAGCAGTTACTCGATGCCAGGGGTACCCTACGAGCAGTACTTC. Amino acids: CASSYSMPGVPYEQYF.

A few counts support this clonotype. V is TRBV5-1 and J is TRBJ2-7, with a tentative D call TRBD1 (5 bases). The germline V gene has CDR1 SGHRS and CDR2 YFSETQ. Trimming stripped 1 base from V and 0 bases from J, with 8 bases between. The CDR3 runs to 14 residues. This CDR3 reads CASSLPGLSYEQYF. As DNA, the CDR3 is TGCGCCAGCAGCTTGCCAGGGCTCTCCTACGAGCAGTACTTC.

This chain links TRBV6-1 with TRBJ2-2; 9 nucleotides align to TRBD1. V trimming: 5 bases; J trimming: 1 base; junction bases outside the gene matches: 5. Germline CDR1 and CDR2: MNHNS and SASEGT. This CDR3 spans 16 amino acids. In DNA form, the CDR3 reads TGTGCCAGCAGTCCCCCGGGACAGGGGAACACCGGGGAGCTGTTTTTT. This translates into CASSPPGQGNTGELFF.

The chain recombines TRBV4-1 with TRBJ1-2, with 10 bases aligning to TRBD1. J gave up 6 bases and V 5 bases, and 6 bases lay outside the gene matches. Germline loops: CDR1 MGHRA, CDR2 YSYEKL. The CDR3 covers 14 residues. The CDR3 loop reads CASSFPGTGDGYTF. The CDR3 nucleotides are TGCGCCAGCAGCTTCCCGGGGACAGGGGATGGCTACACCTTC.

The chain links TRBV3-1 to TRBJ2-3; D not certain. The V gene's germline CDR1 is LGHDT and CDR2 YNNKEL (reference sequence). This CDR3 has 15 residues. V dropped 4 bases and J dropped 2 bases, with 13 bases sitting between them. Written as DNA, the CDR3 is TGTGCCAGCAGCCGTCGGGCTGGAGCCACAGATACGCAGTATTTT. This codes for CASSRRAGATDTQYF.